This section outlines one T cell receptor beta chain sequence together with its context. Study members were between about 18 and 89 years old and lived in 24 US regions. Cohorts were determined from participant-reported clinical history. Within 2 weeks before study entry, exposed participants met a COVID-19 case. Trimming took off 3 bases at V and 2 bases at J, with 10 bases between the two ends. Germline values: CDR1 MNHEY, CDR2 SMNVEV (reference sequence). This CDR3 contains 14 residues. Assay used: immunoSEQ multiplex PCR; TCRdb lists only in-frame clones, some missing. The sample shows roughly 400,000 clones, about 88% of them seen only once. These data are taken from a study of blood T cell repertoires in COVID-19. Turning to the study itself: In each case, the material was cDNA or gDNA derived from T cells, B-cell-depleted T cells, or PBMCs.

The rearrangement joins TRBV27 to TRBJ1-2; possible D gene TRBD1, 5 bases. The sequence came from a woman aged 18-29 years who had been exposed to COVID-19. Sequenced sample: PBMCs or T cells enriched from blood (not recorded which). In nucleotides, the CDR3 is TGTGCCAGCAGTTTGGGGGGTTTAAACTATGGCTACACCTTC. This translates into CASSLGGLNYGYTF.